Each of the 19 T cell receptor beta chains below was sequenced from the same sample in a study of T cell changes during pregnancy in multiple sclerosis. Repertoires were generated with immunoSEQ multiplex PCR, while TCRdb's copy carries only in-frame clones and drops some. This sample has roughly 60,000 clones, with 75% to 90% found just once. The material sequenced was CD4+ T cells from peripheral blood mononuclear cells, taken in the first trimester of pregnancy. These receptors all come from a female donor with multiple sclerosis, enrolled in a pregnancy study.

This rearrangement joins TRBV4-3 to TRBJ2-7; D gene unclear. Germline loops: CDR1 LGHNA, CDR2 YSLEER. The CDR3 sequence is 11 residues long. Trimming took off 1 base at V and 8 bases at J, with 6 bases between the two ends. CDR3 nucleotide sequence: TGCGCCAGCAGCCAAGGCAGGAAGCAGTACTTC. This codes for CASSQGRKQYF.

The DNA of the CDR3 is TGTGCCAGTAGTATACCAGGGGGCAATTCACCCCTCCACTTT. Translation: CASSIPGGNSPLHF. J is TRBJ1-6 and V is TRBV19; TRBD1 aligns across 8 bases. J gave up 7 bases and V 2 bases, and 1 base lay outside the gene matches. The CDR3 runs 14 residues. Looked up from germline, CDR1 is LNHDA and CDR2 is SQIVND (reference sequence).

The CDR3 reads CASSLVQGIRTSGIRYNEQFF. The CDR3 DNA reads as TGCGCCAGCAGCTTGGTTCAGGGAATAAGGACTAGCGGGATCCGGTACAATGAGCAGTTCTTC. The V and J genes are TRBV5-1 and TRBJ2-1, with TRBD2 identical over 12 bases. This CDR3 spans 21 amino acids. V lost 0 bases, J lost 4 bases, and 17 bases stayed unmatched. Germline values: CDR1 SGHRS, CDR2 YFSETQ.

The CDR3 nucleotides read TGTGCCAGCAGCTTAAGGTCCCGGCTACAGTACGCGAACACCGGGGAGCTGTTTTTT. Its protein product is CASSLRSRLQYANTGELFF. The V and J genes are TRBV7-3 and TRBJ2-2; D not resolved. The CDR3 extends over 19 amino acids. V shed 1 base and J shed 0 bases, with 18 bases lying between them. Germline CDR1 reads SGHTA; CDR2 reads FQGTGA.

The chain has TRBV30 and TRBJ2-6; perhaps TRBD2 as D (6 bases). The CDR3 totals 13 residues. Germline CDR1 GTSNPN, CDR2 SVGIG (reference sequence). V was cut by 7 bases and J by 4 bases, with 11 bases left in between. The CDR3 reads CASPGGGANVLTF. The CDR3 DNA is TGTGCCTCGCCCGGGGGAGGGGCCAACGTCCTGACTTTC.

This sequence joins TRBV5-1 and TRBJ2-1, with 9 bases identical to TRBD2. V trimming: 3 bases; J trimming: 8 bases; junction bases outside the gene matches: 9. Germline CDR1 is SGHRS and CDR2 is YFSETQ. The CDR3 consists of 15 residues. The chain's CDR3 is CASSSPSGANYEQFF. The CDR3 DNA is TGCGCCAGCAGCTCCCCTAGCGGGGCTAACTATGAGCAGTTCTTC.

J is TRBJ2-1 and V is TRBV9; 8 bases are shared with TRBD1. There are 16 residues in the CDR3. The trim removed 4 bases at V and 8 bases at J, leaving 14 bases unmatched. CDR1 and CDR2 from the germline V gene are SGDLS and YYNGEE. Here the CDR3 reads CASSPGQGKGGYEQFF. For the CDR3, the DNA is TGTGCCAGCAGCCCCGGACAGGGAAAGGGTGGTTATGAGCAGTTCTTC. The complete variable domain, with remaining parts taken from reference TRBV9 and TRBJ2-1, reads DSGVTQTPKHLITATGQRVTLRCSPRSGDLSVYWYQQSLDQGLQFLIQYYNGEERAKGNILERFSAQQFPDLHSELNLSSLELGDSALYFCASSPGQGKGGYEQFFGPGTRLTVL.

The gene calls are TRBV7-6 and TRBJ2-7; D is undetermined. Germline V gene lookup returns CDR1 SGHVS and CDR2 FNYEAQ. The CDR3 is 12 residues long. V was pared by 6 bases and J by 5 bases, with 11 bases between. CDR3 loop: CASSPIRHEQYF. The CDR3 DNA is TGTGCCAGCAGTCCTATACGCCACGAGCAGTACTTC.

This rearrangement joins TRBV9 to TRBJ1-1; 10 nucleotides match TRBD1. The CDR3 covers 13 residues. The ends lost 6 bases at V and 5 bases at J; junction bases unmatched: 4. Per the germline V gene, CDR1 is SGDLS and CDR2 is YYNGEE. CDR3 DNA sequence: TGTGCCAGCAACCGGGACAGGGGTACTGAAGCTTTCTTT. Its translation is CASNRDRGTEAFF.

The chain is built from TRBV19 and TRBJ2-7, with 8 bases identical to TRBD1. The germline V gene encodes CDR1 LNHDA and CDR2 SQIVND (reference sequence). The junction had 3 bases not matched to a gene; V was cut back by 5 bases and J by 0 bases. This CDR3 region has 14 residues. In DNA form, the CDR3 reads TGTGCCAGTAGTCAGGGACAGGTCTCCTACGAGCAGTACTTC. Its translation is CASSQGQVSYEQYF.

This chain links TRBV6-1 with TRBJ1-3; TRBD1 agrees at 9 bases. This CDR3 is built from 16 residues. From germline, CDR1 is MNHNS and CDR2 SASEGT. Trimming at V came to 2 bases and at J to 2 bases, leaving 4 bases not matched to a gene. The CDR3 is CASSEQQGATGNTIYF. CDR3 coding DNA: TGTGCCAGCAGTGAACAACAGGGGGCTACTGGAAACACCATATATTTT.

The rearrangement uses TRBV4-2 and TRBJ2-1, with D possibly matching TRBD2 (6 bases). V was clipped by 0 bases and J by 4 bases, with 13 bases between them. Germline values: CDR1 LGHNA, CDR2 YNFKEQ. The CDR3 length is 16 residues. The CDR3 sequence is CASSQDGDSTYNEQFF. Written as DNA, the CDR3 is TGTGCCAGCAGCCAAGATGGGGACTCTACTTACAATGAGCAGTTCTTC.

This clone was seen more than once but under ten times. The CDR3 coding sequence is TGTGCCAGCAGCCCACGGAAGTACAGGGGGCTGACAGATACGCAGTATTTT. Translation gives CASSPRKYRGLTDTQYF. The chain uses TRBV7-8 and TRBJ2-3, with 9 positions matching TRBD1. Germline-derived CDR1 and CDR2 are SGHVS and FQNEAQ. The CDR3 sequence is 17 residues long. The ends lost 5 bases at V and 3 bases at J; junction bases unmatched: 12.

V is TRBV2 and J is TRBJ1-1, with D perhaps TRBD1 (6 bases). The CDR3 covers 14 residues. Germline lookup yields CDR1 SNHLY and CDR2 FYNNEI. The germline V and J ends were trimmed by 6 bases and 7 bases, with 18 bases remaining between them. CDR3 region: CASRGQGPTREAFF. CDR3 DNA sequence: TGTGCCAGCAGGGGGCAGGGGCCGACTCGTGAAGCTTTCTTT.

The rearrangement uses TRBV6-5 and TRBJ2-2; TRBD2 might be the D (5 bases). CDR1 MNHEY and CDR2 SVGAGI come from the germline V gene. Trimming shortened V by 6 bases and J by 3 bases, and 5 bases separated the two germline ends. This CDR3 spans 12 amino acids. The CDR3 region is CASRLDTGELFF. CDR3 DNA sequence: TGTGCCAGCAGACTAGACACCGGGGAGCTGTTTTTT.

The CDR3 region has the DNA TGCGCCAGCAGCTTGGGGACAGGGAGGGGCGAGCAGTACTTC. It is translated as CASSLGTGRGEQYF. V and J are TRBV5-1 and TRBJ2-7, with a weak D call TRBD1 (8 bases). The CDR3 totals 14 residues. CDR1 is SGHRS and CDR2 is YFSETQ in the germline V gene. V was shortened by 0 bases and J by 6 bases, with 13 bases between the two germline ends.

This clone was recorded only once. This sequence joins TRBV9 and TRBJ2-1; the match to TRBD2 covers 8 bases. In germline, CDR1 is SGDLS, CDR2 YYNGEE. V lost 1 base, J lost 7 bases, and 10 bases stayed unmatched. The CDR3 is made up of 16 amino acids. The CDR3 sequence is CASSVSGTSGANEQFF. The CDR3 nucleotides are TGTGCCAGCAGCGTATCGGGAACTAGCGGCGCTAATGAGCAGTTCTTC. Together with reference TRBV9 and TRBJ2-1, the CDR3 gives the full variable domain: DSGVTQTPKHLITATGQRVTLRCSPRSGDLSVYWYQQSLDQGLQFLIQYYNGEERAKGNILERFSAQQFPDLHSELNLSSLELGDSALYFCASSVSGTSGANEQFFGPGTRLTVL.

The V and J genes are TRBV19 and TRBJ1-1; the match to TRBD1 covers 8 bases. The CDR3 sequence is 14 residues long. Germline CDR1 LNHDA, CDR2 SQIVND (reference sequence). Germline trimming cut 5 bases from V and 10 bases from J; bases unmatched to any gene: 12. This CDR3 reads CASSEGQERVGAFF. DNA of the CDR3: TGTGCCAGTAGTGAGGGACAGGAAAGGGTTGGAGCTTTCTTT.

This clone was found once. V and J are TRBV5-6 and TRBJ2-7; D perhaps matches TRBD1 (6 bases). This CDR3 region has 15 residues. Per germline, CDR1 SGHDT and CDR2 YYEEEE. V dropped 0 bases and J dropped 5 bases, with 15 bases sitting between them. The CDR3 region is CASSLVGRGDHEQYF. The CDR3 nucleotides are TGTGCCAGCAGCTTGGTAGGCAGGGGAGACCACGAGCAGTACTTC.